A selection of T cell receptor beta chains follows, all from one sample in a study of blood T cell repertoires in COVID-19. The data were produced by immunoSEQ multiplex PCR, yet TCRdb's version contains in-frame clones alone and is incomplete. The sample contains approximately 350,000 clones, 87% of which appear only once. The sample taken for sequencing was peripheral blood. The receptors were gathered from a woman in her forties or fifties with COVID-19, enrolled during active disease. Each CDR3 is given with its conserved first and last residue. The order of the fields is D gene, J gene, V gene, clone size, CDR3 protein, CDR3 DNA. The D gene is left open where the match is weak. A row's size may be missing; if present it is once, few, many or a size class.

d_gene: .; j_gene: TRBJ2-7; v_gene: TRBV11-3; abundance: .; CDR3aa: CASRGGGTSYEQYF; CDR3nt: TGTGCCAGTCGAGGGGGAGGGACCTCCTACGAGCAGTACTTC
d_gene: .; j_gene: TRBJ2-7; v_gene: TRBV7-9; abundance: .; CDR3aa: CASSQQGGYDEQYF; CDR3nt: TGTGCCAGCAGCCAACAGGGGGGGTACGACGAGCAGTACTTC
d_gene: TRBD2; j_gene: TRBJ2-1; v_gene: TRBV14; abundance: .; CDR3aa: CASSQDRGLADYNEQFF; CDR3nt: TGTGCCAGCAGCCAAGATCGCGGGCTAGCGGACTACAATGAGCAGTTCTTC
d_gene: TRBD1; j_gene: TRBJ1-2; v_gene: TRBV24-1; abundance: .; CDR3aa: CATSDPGTGPLNYGYTF; CDR3nt: TGTGCCACCAGTGACCCCGGGACAGGTCCCCTTAACTATGGCTACACCTTC
d_gene: TRBD1; j_gene: TRBJ1-2; v_gene: TRBV27; abundance: .; CDR3aa: CASSLYLGGQGANYGYTF; CDR3nt: TGTGCCAGCAGTTTATACCTCGGTGGGCAGGGGGCTAACTATGGCTACACCTTC
d_gene: TRBD1; j_gene: TRBJ1-2; v_gene: TRBV12-3/TRBV12-4; abundance: .; CDR3aa: CASSGDRVGYTF; CDR3nt: TGTGCCAGCAGTGGGGACAGGGTTGGCTACACCTTC
d_gene: TRBD2; j_gene: TRBJ2-5; v_gene: TRBV5-1; abundance: .; CDR3aa: CASSFAGGPMETQYF; CDR3nt: TGCGCCAGCAGCTTCGCGGGAGGGCCGATGGAGACCCAGTACTTC
d_gene: TRBD1; j_gene: TRBJ2-2; v_gene: TRBV6-1; abundance: .; CDR3aa: CASSEPGGAGTGELFF; CDR3nt: TGTGCCAGCAGTGAACCAGGGGGCGCGGGCACCGGGGAGCTGTTTTTT
d_gene: TRBD1; j_gene: TRBJ2-7; v_gene: TRBV27; abundance: .; CDR3aa: CASSLNRGYEQYF; CDR3nt: TGTGCCAGCAGTTTAAACAGGGGATACGAGCAGTACTTC
d_gene: TRBD2; j_gene: TRBJ2-7; v_gene: TRBV7-8; abundance: once; CDR3aa: CASSPLRESYEQYF; CDR3nt: TGTGCCAGCAGCCCACTGCGGGAGTCCTACGAGCAGTACTTC
d_gene: .; j_gene: TRBJ2-5; v_gene: TRBV15; abundance: .; CDR3aa: CATSRDKGQETQYF; CDR3nt: TGTGCCACCAGCAGAGATAAGGGGCAGGAGACCCAGTACTTC
d_gene: .; j_gene: TRBJ2-2; v_gene: TRBV6-8; abundance: .; CDR3aa: CASSLTGPNTGELFF; CDR3nt: TGTGCCAGCAGCCTGACAGGCCCGAACACCGGGGAGCTGTTTTTT
d_gene: .; j_gene: TRBJ2-1; v_gene: TRBV4-1; abundance: .; CDR3aa: CASSQDWGAEQFF; CDR3nt: TGCGCCAGCAGCCAAGATTGGGGAGCTGAGCAGTTCTTC
d_gene: TRBD2; j_gene: TRBJ2-2; v_gene: TRBV7-3; abundance: .; CDR3aa: CASSARSPSGRHTGELFF; CDR3nt: TGTGCCAGCAGCGCACGGTCTCCTAGCGGGAGACACACCGGGGAGCTGTTTTTT
d_gene: .; j_gene: TRBJ1-1; v_gene: TRBV9; abundance: few; CDR3aa: CASSVGGMNTEAFF; CDR3nt: TGTGCCAGCAGCGTAGGGGGCATGAACACTGAAGCTTTCTTT
d_gene: TRBD2; j_gene: TRBJ2-5; v_gene: TRBV7-9; abundance: few; CDR3aa: CASSSMTSGSRETQYF; CDR3nt: TGTGCCAGCAGCTCAATGACTAGCGGGAGTCGAGAGACCCAGTACTTC
d_gene: .; j_gene: TRBJ2-6; v_gene: TRBV14; abundance: .; CDR3aa: CASSDAGLVAGANVLTF; CDR3nt: TGTGCCAGCAGCGACGCAGGGCTGGTGGCTGGGGCCAACGTCCTGACTTTC
d_gene: TRBD2; j_gene: TRBJ2-6; v_gene: TRBV4-3; abundance: few; CDR3aa: CASSQGLAGVANVLTF; CDR3nt: TGCGCCAGCAGCCAAGGATTAGCGGGAGTGGCCAACGTCCTGACTTTC
d_gene: .; j_gene: TRBJ1-1; v_gene: TRBV21-1; abundance: .; CDR3aa: CASSKPGFTEAFF; CDR3nt: TGTGCCAGCAGCAAACCCGGGTTCACTGAAGCTTTCTTT
d_gene: .; j_gene: TRBJ1-1; v_gene: TRBV6-1; abundance: .; CDR3aa: CASPQGERAFF; CDR3nt: TGTGCCAGCCCCCAGGGTGAGCGAGCTTTCTTT
d_gene: TRBD1; j_gene: TRBJ1-5; v_gene: TRBV7-8; abundance: .; CDR3aa: CASSPLSGGNSNQPQHF; CDR3nt: TGTGCCAGCAGCCCCCTCTCAGGGGGTAATAGCAATCAGCCCCAGCATTTT
d_gene: TRBD2; j_gene: TRBJ2-2; v_gene: TRBV12-5; abundance: .; CDR3aa: CASEPALAGGITGELFF; CDR3nt: TGTGCTAGTGAACCCGCCCTAGCGGGAGGGATAACCGGGGAGCTGTTTTTT
d_gene: .; j_gene: TRBJ2-5; v_gene: TRBV7-2; abundance: .; CDR3aa: CASSLLAETQYF; CDR3nt: TGTGCCAGCAGCTTATTAGCGGAGACCCAGTACTTC
d_gene: .; j_gene: TRBJ1-1; v_gene: TRBV6-5; abundance: few; CDR3aa: CASSHSPGTEAFF; CDR3nt: TGTGCCAGCTCACACTCACCGGGCACTGAAGCTTTCTTT
d_gene: TRBD1; j_gene: TRBJ1-2; v_gene: TRBV3-1/TRBV3-2; abundance: .; CDR3aa: CASSREDRAHYGYTF; CDR3nt: TGTGCCAGCAGCCGAGAGGACAGGGCCCACTATGGCTACACCTTC
d_gene: TRBD1; j_gene: TRBJ2-1; v_gene: TRBV11-3; abundance: .; CDR3aa: CASSLGGTGGENEQFF; CDR3nt: TGTGCCAGCAGCTTAGGTGGGACAGGGGGAGAGAATGAGCAGTTCTTC
d_gene: TRBD2; j_gene: TRBJ2-7; v_gene: TRBV6-4; abundance: .; CDR3aa: CASTPWTSGRAVNYEQYF; CDR3nt: TGTGCCAGCACGCCGTGGACTAGCGGGAGGGCCGTTAACTACGAGCAGTACTTC
d_gene: .; j_gene: TRBJ1-2; v_gene: TRBV12-3/TRBV12-4; abundance: .; CDR3aa: CAITLIANYGYTF; CDR3nt: TGTGCCATCACGTTGATAGCTAACTATGGCTACACCTTC
d_gene: TRBD1; j_gene: TRBJ1-1; v_gene: TRBV13; abundance: .; CDR3aa: CASRQQGKSTEAFF; CDR3nt: TGTGCCAGCAGGCAACAGGGGAAAAGCACTGAAGCTTTCTTT
d_gene: .; j_gene: TRBJ2-7; v_gene: TRBV4-2; abundance: once; CDR3aa: CASSLTRGENSYEQYF; CDR3nt: TGTGCCAGCAGCCTAACCCGCGGGGAGAACTCCTACGAGCAGTACTTC
d_gene: TRBD2; j_gene: TRBJ2-7; v_gene: TRBV5-6; abundance: .; CDR3aa: CASSLGLAGRLEQYF; CDR3nt: TGTGCCAGCAGCCTAGGACTAGCGGGAAGGTTGGAGCAGTACTTC
d_gene: TRBD1; j_gene: TRBJ2-4; v_gene: TRBV6-4; abundance: .; CDR3aa: CASSERTGGNIQYF; CDR3nt: TGTGCCAGCAGTGAACGGACAGGGGGAAACATTCAGTACTTC
d_gene: TRBD1; j_gene: TRBJ1-4; v_gene: TRBV4-3; abundance: .; CDR3aa: CASSPRTGSNTVQKLFF; CDR3nt: TGCGCCAGCAGCCCTCGGACAGGGTCCAATACAGTGCAAAAACTGTTTTTT
d_gene: .; j_gene: TRBJ2-7; v_gene: TRBV4-2; abundance: few; CDR3aa: CASSQSNYEQYF; CDR3nt: TGTGCCAGCAGCCAATCCAACTACGAGCAGTACTTC
d_gene: TRBD2; j_gene: TRBJ2-7; v_gene: TRBV12-5; abundance: .; CDR3aa: CASAPSGREGHEQYF; CDR3nt: TGTGCTAGTGCCCCTAGCGGGAGAGAAGGCCACGAGCAGTACTTC
d_gene: .; j_gene: TRBJ2-1; v_gene: TRBV27; abundance: .; CDR3aa: CASSPIALRPADEQFF; CDR3nt: TGTGCCAGCAGTCCCATAGCGTTACGCCCGGCGGATGAGCAGTTCTTC
d_gene: .; j_gene: TRBJ2-1; v_gene: TRBV29-1; abundance: .; CDR3aa: CSVSGSYNEQFF; CDR3nt: TGCAGCGTTTCCGGGTCCTACAATGAGCAGTTCTTC
d_gene: .; j_gene: TRBJ2-3; v_gene: TRBV3-1/TRBV3-2; abundance: .; CDR3aa: CATRDRVGTDTQYF; CDR3nt: TGTGCCACCAGAGACAGAGTCGGCACAGATACGCAGTATTTT
d_gene: .; j_gene: TRBJ1-1; v_gene: TRBV30; abundance: .; CDR3aa: CACERMNTEAFF; CDR3nt: TGTGCCTGCGAGCGGATGAACACTGAAGCTTTCTTT
d_gene: TRBD2; j_gene: TRBJ2-2; v_gene: TRBV5-1; abundance: .; CDR3aa: CASSLVTSGTGELFF; CDR3nt: TGCGCCAGCAGCTTGGTTACTAGCGGCACCGGGGAGCTGTTTTTT
d_gene: .; j_gene: TRBJ1-1; v_gene: TRBV4-2; abundance: .; CDR3aa: CASSQDRVSEAFF; CDR3nt: TGTGCCAGCAGCCAAGACCGGGTTTCTGAAGCTTTCTTT
d_gene: .; j_gene: TRBJ1-2; v_gene: TRBV6-5; abundance: .; CDR3aa: CASSYSGGGGYGYTF; CDR3nt: TGTGCCAGCAGTTACTCGGGAGGCGGAGGGTATGGCTACACCTTC
d_gene: TRBD1; j_gene: TRBJ2-5; v_gene: TRBV27; abundance: once; CDR3aa: CASSSRPQGARRETQYF; CDR3nt: TGTGCCAGCAGTTCCAGGCCCCAGGGGGCGCGTCGAGAGACCCAGTACTTC
d_gene: TRBD1; j_gene: TRBJ1-1; v_gene: TRBV4-1; abundance: once; CDR3aa: CASSQGNDRGLIEAFF; CDR3nt: TGCGCCAGCAGCCAAGGGAACGACAGGGGGCTAATTGAAGCTTTCTTT
d_gene: .; j_gene: TRBJ1-2; v_gene: TRBV7-2; abundance: once; CDR3aa: CASSLQRSGYGYTF; CDR3nt: TGTGCCAGCAGCTTGCAAAGGTCAGGCTATGGCTACACCTTC
d_gene: TRBD1; j_gene: TRBJ1-1; v_gene: TRBV2; abundance: .; CDR3aa: CASLRQGLNTEAFF; CDR3nt: TGTGCCAGCCTCAGACAGGGTCTCAACACTGAAGCTTTCTTT